This T cell receptor (beta chain) was retrieved from a study of T cells in Graves' hyperthyroidism and ophthalmopathy. For the study at large: Pretreatment peripheral blood was obtained at initial diagnosis. Whole-study findings and limits: A median around 6.4 months before onset, the model predicted ophthalmopathy.

Amplified regions were TCR beta CDR3 sequences from RNA transcripts. First-round RT-PCR of the TCR CDR3 relied on the HTBI primer set. TCRdb ran MiXCR on the multiplex PCR reads and lists one entry per CDR3 protein. The data hold 400,000 to 500,000 distinct CDR3 sequences, with 13% to 15% observed a single time. The study left out patients who had uncontrolled infection, other autoimmune disease, pregnancy or lactation. This clonotype was counted ten times or more. Its cognate antigen is unknown. The CDR3 has 17 amino acids. Germline V gene data show CDR1 as MDHEN and CDR2 as SYDVKM. V lost 6 bases to trimming and J lost 6 bases; unmatched junction nucleotides: 13.

The receptor's source is a woman aged 18-29 years with Graves' hyperthyroidism. This rearrangement joins TRBV28 to TRBJ2-3; 12 bases are a match to TRBD2. The source material was blood. CDR3 loop: CASSRGLAGLTADTQYF. Written as DNA, the CDR3 is TGTGCCAGCAGCCGGGGACTAGCGGGCCTCACCGCGGATACGCAGTATTTT.